This note documents a single T cell receptor (beta chain) sequence. Its antigen is unidentified. The data were obtained in a study of graft-versus-host responses after intestinal transplantation. Study context: Recipients received multivisceral, liver-intestinal, or isolated intestinal transplants. Study-level points and caveats: Recipient marrow showed GvH clones, some seen first in ileum or blood.

Data came from immunoSEQ multiplex PCR; TCRdb stores just in-frame clones and leaves some out. The sample contains about 47,000 clones, approximately 95% of which appear only once. V lost 4 bases, J lost 4 bases, and 6 bases stayed unmatched. This CDR3 is 14 amino acids long. Germline loops: CDR1 SEHNR, CDR2 FQNEAQ (reference sequence). The specimen comprised unstimulated CD8+ T cells sorted from spleen or lymph node cells, sampled before transplant. The TCR sequence derives from a human donor who was the organ donor for an intestinal transplant. The rearrangement uses TRBV7-9 and TRBJ1-1, with TRBD1 matching over 7 bases. In nucleotides, the CDR3 is TGTGCCAGCAGCTCGACGACAGGGAGCACTGAAGCTTTCTTT. Amino acid sequence: CASSSTTGSTEAFF.